A selection of T cell receptor beta chains follows, all from one sample in a study of immune evolution from preneoplasia to lung adenocarcinoma. Using immunoSEQ multiplex PCR, the repertoire was profiled, and TCRdb retains in-frame clones only, with some absent. The sample holds approximately 4,900 clones; approximately 80% are singletons and the top ten take 11%. Sequencing was done on a sample of FFPE minimally invasive lung adenocarcinoma tissue. These receptors were collected from a person aged 55-79 years with lung adenocarcinoma. Each CDR3 is given with its conserved first and last residue. The D gene is left open where the match is weak. Size is omitted from some rows. Given values are once, few, many or a class for expanded clones.

j_call v_call d_call clone_size cdr3_aa cdr3_nt
TRBJ1-1 TRBV7-2 TRBD1 - CASSVRDRGTEAFF TGTGCCAGCAGCGTCCGGGACAGAGGCACTGAAGCTTTCTTT
TRBJ2-7 TRBV11-3 - - CASSGDSNEQYF TGTGCCAGCAGCGGTGACAGCAACGAGCAGTACTTC
TRBJ1-2 TRBV4-2 - - CASSQSMGEGLYGYTF TGTGCCAGCAGCCAAAGCATGGGAGAGGGGCTCTATGGCTACACCTTC
TRBJ2-5 TRBV15 - - CATSIVTGRETQYF TGTGCCACCAGCATTGTGACGGGGAGGGAGACCCAGTACTTC
TRBJ2-1 TRBV5-1 - - CASSRTSDSNEQFF TGCGCCAGCAGCCGGACTTCTGATTCCAATGAGCAGTTCTTC
TRBJ2-2 TRBV28 TRBD2 - CASLKGGMGGELFF TGTGCCAGCCTAAAGGGAGGGATGGGCGGGGAGCTGTTTTTT
TRBJ1-3 TRBV10-3 - once CAIRREISGNTIYF TGTGCCATCCGCCGGGAGATCTCTGGAAACACCATATATTTT
TRBJ2-7 TRBV20-1 - - CSARMVYEQYF TGCAGTGCTAGAATGGTCTACGAGCAGTACTTC
TRBJ1-3 TRBV6-1 - - CASSQHQGNTIYF TGTGCCAGCAGTCAACATCAAGGAAACACCATATATTTT
TRBJ2-7 TRBV10-3 - once CAISESVQSYEQYF TGTGCCATCAGTGAGTCAGTGCAGTCCTACGAGCAGTACTTC
TRBJ2-5 TRBV11-3 - few CASSLGGGAETQYF TGTGCCAGCAGCTTGGGGGGAGGAGCAGAGACCCAGTACTTC
TRBJ2-7 TRBV7-8 TRBD1 few CASSPGTAPYEQYF TGTGCCAGCAGCCCCGGGACAGCACCCTACGAGCAGTACTTC
TRBJ2-1 TRBV25-1 TRBD2 - CASSEGTSGKQFF TGTGCCAGCAGTGAAGGGACTAGCGGGAAGCAGTTCTTC
TRBJ2-1 TRBV4-2 - - CASSDGTYNEQFF TGTGCCAGCAGCGACGGCACCTACAATGAGCAGTTCTTC
TRBJ2-7 TRBV7-3 - - CASSLLTGAEQYF TGTGCCAGCAGCTTACTTACGGGGGCCGAGCAGTACTTC
TRBJ2-7 TRBV5-6 TRBD1 - CASSWGQGYEQYF TGTGCCAGCAGCTGGGGACAGGGGTACGAGCAGTACTTC
TRBJ1-4 TRBV7-9 - - CASSLAENSRGNNEKLFF TGTGCCAGCAGCTTAGCGGAGAACTCCAGGGGCAATAATGAAAAACTGTTTTTT
TRBJ2-7 TRBV18 - few CASSTRGYEQYF TGTGCCAGCTCAACCAGGGGCTACGAGCAGTACTTC
TRBJ1-1 TRBV30 - - CAWSIQRNTEAFF TGTGCCTGGAGTATTCAGCGGAACACTGAAGCTTTCTTT
TRBJ2-2 TRBV10-3 TRBD1 - CAISESLGQGTGELFF TGTGCCATCAGTGAGTCGCTGGGACAGGGGACCGGGGAGCTGTTTTTT
TRBJ1-2 TRBV4-2 - - CASSQGADTFNYGYTF TGTGCCAGCAGCCAAGGGGCAGACACCTTCAACTATGGCTACACCTTC
TRBJ1-3 TRBV4-1 - few CASSQGGWVSGNTIYF TGCGCCAGCAGCCAAGGAGGTTGGGTCTCTGGAAACACCATATATTTT
TRBJ2-1 TRBV6-5 TRBD2 - CASGGTSGGQEQFF TGTGCCAGCGGGGGGACTAGCGGGGGGCAAGAGCAGTTCTTC
TRBJ2-7 TRBV5-6 TRBD1 - CASSWGTGLYEQYF TGTGCCAGCAGCTGGGGGACAGGTCTCTACGAGCAGTACTTC
TRBJ1-2 TRBV6-5 - - CASSYSRQLGYTF TGTGCCAGCAGTTACTCGCGGCAGCTCGGGTACACCTTC
TRBJ2-7 TRBV5-6 TRBD1 - CASSSSPGGHEQYF TGTGCCAGCAGCTCCTCTCCAGGGGGACACGAGCAGTACTTC
TRBJ2-1 TRBV6-5 - - CASSLKSSYNEQFF TGTGCCAGCAGTCTCAAGAGCTCCTACAATGAGCAGTTCTTC
TRBJ1-5 TRBV30 - - CAWSGGGSQPQHF TGTGCCTGGAGTGGGGGGGGCAGCCAGCCCCAGCATTTT
TRBJ1-4 TRBV28 - few CASSLDSSTNEKLFF TGTGCCAGCAGTTTGGACAGTTCAACTAATGAAAAACTGTTTTTT
TRBJ1-2 TRBV6-5 - - CASSYSKSNYGYTF TGTGCCAGCAGTTACTCTAAGAGCAACTATGGCTACACCTTC
TRBJ1-3 TRBV30 - - CAWRGLGPGNTIYF TGTGCCTGGAGGGGGCTAGGTCCCGGAAACACCATATATTTT
TRBJ2-3 TRBV5-1 TRBD1 - CASSFGQGADTQYF TGCGCCAGCAGCTTCGGGCAGGGGGCAGATACGCAGTATTTT